This T cell receptor (beta chain) was recovered during a study of T cells after yellow fever vaccination. The overall study: Low-cell-number fractions were prepared with SMART-Seq v4 Ultra Low Input.

It was through 5'RACE template switching that TCR cDNA was made, with a universal primer site and UMIs added. TCRdb re-called the 5' RACE reads through MiXCR, storing one row per CDR3 protein. The sample gives about 110,000 distinct CDR3 sequences, 8.4% of which show up once; around 25% is in the top ten. The J segment lost 5 bases and the V segment lost 2 bases, leaving 10 bases of the junction unmatched. Germline CDR1 MNHEY, CDR2 SVGEGT. The CDR3 is 16 amino acids. Notes on this clonotype: It may be a read error: a sequence one base away is much more abundant.

Sample: CD8+ T cells sorted from PBMCs, taken 45 days after the yellow fever booster vaccination. The TCR comes from a man aged 30-40 years who received the YFV17D yellow fever vaccine. This chain connects TRBV6-2 or TRBV6-3 to TRBJ2-7, with 9 bases that match TRBD1. The chain's CDR3 is CASSYPWTGEYDEQYF. The DNA for the CDR3 is TGTGCCAGCAGTTACCCTTGGACAGGGGAATACGACGAGCAGTACTTC.